These T cell receptor beta chains were read from a single sample in a study of T-cell reconstitution after alpha-beta-depleted transplantation in children. Each CDR3 protein is one row after TCRdb ran MiXCR on the PCR reads. Of 670,000 or so distinct CDR3 sequences listed, around 14% are singletons. The source was PBMCs, collected before TCRalphabeta/CD19-depleted stem cell transplant. These receptors came from a girl aged 2 to 10 with congenital amegakaryocytic thrombocytopenia, due to receive a stem cell transplant. The CDR3 runs from the conserved cysteine through the conserved F or W. Fields, in order: CDR3 length, V gene, J gene, clone size, D gene, CDR3 protein, CDR3 DNA. The D gene is left open where the match is weak. Clone size is given for some rows only: seen once, a few or many times, or a class if the clone is expanded.

12	TRBV20-1	TRBJ1-1	many	-	CSADRLNTEAFF	TGCAGTGCTGATCGACTGAACACTGAAGCTTTCTTT
16	TRBV15	TRBJ2-1	few	TRBD2	CATSEYSGRSYNEQFF	TGTGCCACTTCCGAATATAGCGGGAGGTCCTACAATGAGCAGTTCTTC
11	TRBV2	TRBJ2-1	few	-	CASTGENEQFF	TGTGCCAGCACAGGGGAAAATGAGCAGTTCTTC
15	TRBV2	TRBJ2-2	few	-	CASSPLGQNTGELFF	TGTGCCAGCTCCCCTTTGGGGCAGAACACCGGGGAGCTGTTTTTT
15	TRBV5-1	TRBJ1-1	many	-	CASSNLGPGNTEAFF	TGCGCCAGCAGCAACCTAGGGCCAGGGAACACTGAAGCTTTCTTT
13	TRBV9	TRBJ1-6	-	-	CASSEDRSSPLHF	TGTGCCAGCTCCGAGGACAGATCTTCACCCCTCCACTTT
15	TRBV6-1	TRBJ2-1	-	TRBD1	CASIGGQGALDEQFF	TGTGCCAGCATCGGGGGACAGGGGGCTCTCGATGAGCAGTTCTTC
17	TRBV15	TRBJ2-3	-	TRBD2	CATSRDSLAGDTDTQYF	TGTGCCACCAGCAGAGATTCACTAGCGGGGGACACAGATACGCAGTATTTT
13	TRBV28	TRBJ1-5	-	-	CASSPLVGQPQHF	TGTGCCAGCAGCCCCCTAGTGGGGCAGCCCCAGCATTTT
17	TRBV21-1	TRBJ2-7	-	-	CASSKAPPETGAYEQYF	TGTGCCAGCAGCAAAGCGCCCCCGGAGACAGGCGCCTACGAGCAGTACTTC
15	TRBV27	TRBJ2-1	many	-	CASSLSGSLQYEQFF	TGTGCCAGCAGTTTATCGGGAAGTTTACAATATGAGCAGTTCTTC
14	TRBV6-1	TRBJ1-5	many	-	CASSQTRNNQPQHF	TGTGCCAGCAGCCAGACGCGGAACAATCAGCCCCAGCATTTT
13	TRBV12-3/TRBV12-4	TRBJ1-1	many	-	CASSSKRNTEAFF	TGTGCCAGCAGTTCGAAACGTAACACTGAAGCTTTCTTT
12	TRBV28	TRBJ2-5	few	-	CASVAPQETQYF	TGTGCCAGCGTTGCCCCTCAAGAGACCCAGTACTTC
16	TRBV9	TRBJ2-3	many	-	CASSVGAGSGTDTQYF	TGTGCCAGCAGCGTAGGAGCCGGGAGTGGCACAGATACGCAGTATTTT
17	TRBV4-1	TRBJ2-3	few	-	CASSPRQGVTSTDTQYF	TGCGCCAGCAGCCCCCGCCAGGGTGTAACTAGCACAGATACGCAGTATTTT
13	TRBV20-1	TRBJ2-7	-	-	CSADGRLGSEQYF	TGCAGTGCTGATGGTCGATTGGGTTCCGAGCAGTACTTC
14	TRBV20-1	TRBJ2-1	-	-	CSALVQGTGDEQFF	TGCAGTGCCCTTGTCCAGGGTACGGGCGATGAGCAGTTCTTC
14	TRBV9	TRBJ2-1	-	-	CASSVGAGKNEQFF	TGTGCCAGCAGCGTAGGGGCAGGGAAAAATGAGCAGTTCTTC
15	TRBV12-3/TRBV12-4	TRBJ2-7	few	TRBD2	CASSLFLAGAVEQYF	TGTGCCAGCAGTTTATTCCTAGCGGGAGCAGTAGAGCAGTACTTC
18	TRBV5-1	TRBJ2-1	-	-	CASSFDSPGTLGYNEQFF	TGCGCCAGCAGCTTCGATTCCCCCGGGACTCTTGGCTACAATGAGCAGTTCTTC
17	TRBV5-1	TRBJ2-3	-	TRBD2	CASSLAIYSGSLDTQYF	TGCGCCAGCAGCTTGGCTATTTACAGCGGGAGCTTAGATACGCAGTATTTT
14	TRBV7-9	TRBJ2-1	few	-	CASSLRQVDNEQFF	TGTGCCAGCAGCTTAAGACAAGTAGATAATGAGCAGTTCTTC
15	TRBV20-1	TRBJ2-3	many	-	CSARDGGASTDTQYF	TGCAGTGCTAGAGATGGAGGGGCTAGCACAGATACGCAGTATTTT
17	TRBV4-2	TRBJ1-4	-	-	CASSQRTLAGTNEKLFF	TGTGCCAGCAGCCAAAGAACGCTGGCCGGGACTAATGAAAAACTGTTTTTT
23	TRBV4-1	TRBJ2-1	-	TRBD2	CASSQVFVSGSNLGQALYNEQFF	TGCGCCAGCAGCCAAGTTTTCGTTAGCGGGAGCAATTTGGGGCAGGCGCTTTACAATGAGCAGTTCTTC
15	TRBV9	TRBJ2-7	many	TRBD1	CASSVGSGQGFEQYF	TGTGCCAGCAGCGTAGGGTCGGGACAGGGCTTCGAGCAGTACTTC
16	TRBV5-1	TRBJ2-2	-	-	CASSQPGSLNTGELFF	TGCGCCAGCAGCCAGCCAGGTTCCCTTAACACCGGGGAGCTGTTTTTT
13	TRBV6-6	TRBJ2-7	few	-	CASSYAISYEQYF	TGTGCCAGCAGTTACGCTATCTCCTACGAGCAGTACTTC
14	TRBV28	TRBJ2-5	-	-	CASSLLLTRETQYF	TGTGCCAGCAGTTTACTCCTGACAAGGGAGACCCAGTACTTC
15	TRBV5-5	TRBJ2-7	many	TRBD2	CASSLAGGSGNEQYF	TGTGCCAGCAGCTTGGCTGGCGGGAGTGGGAACGAGCAGTACTTC
15	TRBV2	TRBJ2-1	few	-	CASSVPGAAYNEQFF	TGTGCCAGCAGTGTTCCGGGGGCAGCCTACAATGAGCAGTTCTTC
16	TRBV4-1	TRBJ2-5	few	-	CASSQDLVPWEETQYF	TGCGCCAGCAGCCAAGATCTAGTTCCCTGGGAAGAGACCCAGTACTTC
15	TRBV7-2	TRBJ2-2	-	-	CASRISRADSGELFF	TGTGCCAGCAGGATTAGCAGGGCGGATTCCGGGGAGCTGTTTTTT
14	TRBV7-8	TRBJ2-7	-	-	CASSWRTVSYEQYF	TGTGCCAGCAGCTGGCGGACTGTTTCCTACGAGCAGTACTTC
16	TRBV5-1	TRBJ2-1	many	-	CASGQWGGLTYNEQFF	TGCGCCAGCGGACAGTGGGGAGGACTCACCTACAATGAGCAGTTCTTC
16	TRBV29-1	TRBJ2-3	many	TRBD2	CSVEEVTSGSSDTQYF	TGCAGCGTTGAAGAGGTTACTAGCGGGAGTAGTGATACGCAGTATTTT
16	TRBV5-1	TRBJ2-1	many	TRBD2	CASSLVLAGDMGEQFF	TGCGCCAGCAGCCTAGTACTAGCGGGAGATATGGGGGAGCAGTTCTTC
17	TRBV10-3	TRBJ2-3	-	TRBD2	CAISESDGRAYRDTQYF	TGTGCCATCAGTGAGTCGGACGGGAGGGCCTACCGGGATACGCAGTATTTT
10	TRBV20-1	TRBJ2-5	many	-	CSASIQTQYF	TGCAGTGCCTCGATCCAGACCCAGTACTTC
12	TRBV19	TRBJ2-5	few	-	CASSPQDETQYF	TGTGCCAGTAGCCCTCAAGATGAGACCCAGTACTTC
14	TRBV29-1	TRBJ1-6	many	TRBD1	CSAGTGGYNSPLHF	TGCAGCGCAGGGACAGGGGGATATAATTCACCCCTCCACTTT
14	TRBV20-1	TRBJ1-2	many	-	CSARELRERDGYTF	TGCAGTGCTAGAGAGTTGAGGGAAAGAGATGGCTACACCTTC
17	TRBV7-6	TRBJ2-5	many	-	CASSLGGSGMDQETQYF	TGTGCCAGCAGCTTAGGAGGTTCCGGGATGGACCAAGAGACCCAGTACTTC
15	TRBV6-1	TRBJ2-1	many	-	CASSVAGQYYNEQFF	TGTGCCAGCAGTGTTGCGGGACAGTACTACAATGAGCAGTTCTTC
18	TRBV5-1	TRBJ2-2	few	TRBD1	CASSSRTTQGALAGELFF	TGCGCCAGCAGCTCCCGCACTACGCAGGGGGCGCTGGCCGGGGAGCTGTTTTTT
13	TRBV7-6	TRBJ1-1	-	-	CASSSRVSTEAFF	TGTGCCAGCAGCTCAAGGGTTTCAACTGAAGCTTTCTTT
16	TRBV7-3	TRBJ1-1	-	TRBD1	CASSLGTGDPNTEAFF	TGTGCCAGCAGCTTAGGGACAGGGGATCCCAACACTGAAGCTTTCTTT